Sequencing of this T cell receptor beta chain was carried out in a study of PD-L1 blockade in urothelial cancer. Study-wide context: It was at 3 weeks (second dose) and 6 weeks after treatment start that blood was analyzed.

Remarks on this clone: Its specificity is unknown.

CDR3 size: 14 residues. Germline assignment: CDR1 LNHDA and CDR2 SQIVND (reference sequence). The ends were cut back, 3 bases at V and 0 bases at J, with 8 bases in the middle. Whole-study results and caveats: Lower than median blood TCR clonality before treatment predicted better survival.

Only in-frame clones appear in the TCRdb table, and some are missing; sequencing was by immunoSEQ multiplex PCR. The sample contains 55,000 to 70,000 clones, about 86% of which appear only once. V and J are TRBV19 and TRBJ1-1, with D possibly matching TRBD1 (5 bases). The origin of this receptor is a man aged 50-59 years with urothelial cancer. The sequencing used PBMCs, collected around atezolizumab (anti-PD-L1) treatment. In DNA, the CDR3 is TGTGCCAGTAGTATCTCAGGGCTGAACACTGAAGCTTTCTTT. It encodes CASSISGLNTEAFF.